This T cell receptor (beta chain) was sequenced during a study of T cell changes during pregnancy in multiple sclerosis. The ends lost 4 bases at V and 4 bases at J; junction bases unmatched: 9. This CDR3 is built from 15 residues. Germline CDR1 is LGHNA and CDR2 is YSLEER. TCRdb's table, derived via immunoSEQ multiplex PCR, lists solely in-frame clones and lacks some. In the table there are under 20,000 clones, 70% to 90% of which are singletons. Sequencing used CD8+ T cells from peripheral blood mononuclear cells, obtained in the second trimester of pregnancy. This receptor was identified in a female donor in good health, enrolled as a control in a pregnancy study. This sequence joins TRBV4-3 and TRBJ1-2; 7 nucleotides align to TRBD1. The CDR3 here is CASSPQPTGSYGYTF. CDR3 bases: TGCGCCAGCAGCCCGCAACCGACAGGGTCCTATGGCTACACCTTC.